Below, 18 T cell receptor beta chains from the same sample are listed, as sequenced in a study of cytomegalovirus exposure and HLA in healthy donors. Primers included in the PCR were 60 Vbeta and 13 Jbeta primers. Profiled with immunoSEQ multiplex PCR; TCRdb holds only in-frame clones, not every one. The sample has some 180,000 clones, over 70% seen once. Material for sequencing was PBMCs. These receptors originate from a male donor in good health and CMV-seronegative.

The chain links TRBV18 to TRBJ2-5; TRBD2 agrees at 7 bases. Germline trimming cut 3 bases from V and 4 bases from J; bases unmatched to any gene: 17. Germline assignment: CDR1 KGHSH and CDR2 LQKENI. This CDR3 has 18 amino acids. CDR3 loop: CASSPAGRESAMSETQYF. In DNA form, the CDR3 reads TGTGCCAGCTCACCCGCGGGGCGGGAGAGCGCCATGTCAGAGACCCAGTACTTC.

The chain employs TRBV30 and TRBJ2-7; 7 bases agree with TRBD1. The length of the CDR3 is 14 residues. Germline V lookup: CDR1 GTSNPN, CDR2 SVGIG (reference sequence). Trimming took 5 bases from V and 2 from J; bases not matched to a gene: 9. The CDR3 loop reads CAWRGPDRAYEQYF. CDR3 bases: TGTGCCTGGCGCGGTCCCGACAGGGCCTACGAGCAGTACTTC.

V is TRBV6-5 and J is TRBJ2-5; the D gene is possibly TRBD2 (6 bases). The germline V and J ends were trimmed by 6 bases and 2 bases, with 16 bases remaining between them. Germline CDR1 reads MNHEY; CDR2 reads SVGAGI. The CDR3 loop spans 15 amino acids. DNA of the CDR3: TGTGCCAGCAGGTGGATAACGAGCGGGCAAGAGACCCAGTACTTC. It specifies CASRWITSGQETQYF.

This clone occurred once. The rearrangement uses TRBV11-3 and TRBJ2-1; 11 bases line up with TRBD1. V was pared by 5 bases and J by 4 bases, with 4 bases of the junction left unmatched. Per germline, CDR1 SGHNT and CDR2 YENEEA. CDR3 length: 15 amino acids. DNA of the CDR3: TGTGCCAGCAGCGGGCGGGACAGGGGGTACAATGAGCAGTTCTTC. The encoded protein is CASSGRDRGYNEQFF.

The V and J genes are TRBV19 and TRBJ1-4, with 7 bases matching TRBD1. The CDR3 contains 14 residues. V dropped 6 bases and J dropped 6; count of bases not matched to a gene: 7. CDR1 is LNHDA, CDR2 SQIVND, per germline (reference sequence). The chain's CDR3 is CASSYRGGDEKLFF. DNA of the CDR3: TGTGCCAGTAGCTATAGAGGGGGCGATGAAAAACTGTTTTTT.

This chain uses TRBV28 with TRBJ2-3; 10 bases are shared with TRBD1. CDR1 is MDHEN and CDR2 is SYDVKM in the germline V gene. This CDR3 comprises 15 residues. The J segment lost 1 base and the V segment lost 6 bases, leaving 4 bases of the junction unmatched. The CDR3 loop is CASSTGTGGTDTQYF. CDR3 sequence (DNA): TGTGCCAGCAGCACTGGGACAGGGGGCACAGATACGCAGTATTTT.

DNA for the CDR3: TGTGCCCTACTAACCCAGGGGACAGAAGCTTTCTTT. Translating it yields CALLTQGTEAFF. The V gene is TRBV2, the J gene TRBJ1-1, with D possibly matching TRBD1 (6 bases). The V gene's germline CDR1 is SNHLY and CDR2 FYNNEI. This CDR3 is built from 12 residues. V lost 11 bases and J lost 8, with 18 bases in between.

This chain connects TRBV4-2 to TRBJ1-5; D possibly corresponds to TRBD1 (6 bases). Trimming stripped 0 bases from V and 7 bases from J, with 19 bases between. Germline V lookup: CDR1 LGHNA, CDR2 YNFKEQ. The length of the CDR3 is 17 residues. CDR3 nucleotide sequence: TGTGCCAGCAGCCAAGAAATCCAGGGGCGCGGGGGCCAGCCCCAGCATTTT. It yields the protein CASSQEIQGRGGQPQHF.

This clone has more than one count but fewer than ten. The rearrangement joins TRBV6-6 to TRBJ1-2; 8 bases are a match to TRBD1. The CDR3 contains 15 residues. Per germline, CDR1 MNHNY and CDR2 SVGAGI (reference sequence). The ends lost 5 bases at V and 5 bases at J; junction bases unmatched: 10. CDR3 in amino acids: CASSHRDRTGYGYTF. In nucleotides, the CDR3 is TGTGCCAGCAGTCACAGGGACAGGACCGGGTATGGCTACACCTTC.

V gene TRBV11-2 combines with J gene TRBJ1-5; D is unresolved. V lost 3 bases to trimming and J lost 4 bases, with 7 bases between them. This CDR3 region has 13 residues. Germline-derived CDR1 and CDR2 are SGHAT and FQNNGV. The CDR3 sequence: CASSFSVNQPQHF. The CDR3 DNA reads TGTGCCAGCAGCTTTTCTGTTAATCAGCCCCAGCATTTT. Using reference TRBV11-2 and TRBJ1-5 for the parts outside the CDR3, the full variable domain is EAGVAQSPRYKIIEKRQSVAFWCNPISGHATLYWYQQILGQGPKLLIQFQNNGVVDDSQLPKDRFSAERLKGVDSTLKIQPAKLEDSAVYLCASSFSVNQPQHFGDGTRLSIL.

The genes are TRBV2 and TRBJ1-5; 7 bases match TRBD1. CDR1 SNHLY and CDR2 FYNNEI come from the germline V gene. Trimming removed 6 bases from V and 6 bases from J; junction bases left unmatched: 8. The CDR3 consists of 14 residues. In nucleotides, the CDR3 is TGTGCCAGCAGAGACACAGGGGCGCGTCAGCCCCAGCATTTT. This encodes CASRDTGARQPQHF.

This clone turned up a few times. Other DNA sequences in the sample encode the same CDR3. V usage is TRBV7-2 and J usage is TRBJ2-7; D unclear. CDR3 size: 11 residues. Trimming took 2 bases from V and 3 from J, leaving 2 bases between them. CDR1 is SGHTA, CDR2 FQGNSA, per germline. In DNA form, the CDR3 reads TGTGCCAGCAGCTTACGCTACGAGCAGTACTTC. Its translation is CASSLRYEQYF.

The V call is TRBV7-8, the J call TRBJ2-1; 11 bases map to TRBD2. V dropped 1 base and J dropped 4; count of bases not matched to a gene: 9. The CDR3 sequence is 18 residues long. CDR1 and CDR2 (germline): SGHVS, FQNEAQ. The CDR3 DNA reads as TGTGCCAGCAGCTTAGGGGTCCTCCTAGCGGGAGGTTACAATGAGCAGTTCTTC. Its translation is CASSLGVLLAGGYNEQFF.

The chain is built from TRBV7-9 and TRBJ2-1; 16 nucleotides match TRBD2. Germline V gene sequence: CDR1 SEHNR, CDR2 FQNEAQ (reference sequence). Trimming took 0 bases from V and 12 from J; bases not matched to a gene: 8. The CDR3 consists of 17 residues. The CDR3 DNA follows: TGTGCCAGCAGCTTAGCGGGACTAGCGGGGGGGGGACGCGGGCAGTTCTTC. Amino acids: CASSLAGLAGGGRGQFF.

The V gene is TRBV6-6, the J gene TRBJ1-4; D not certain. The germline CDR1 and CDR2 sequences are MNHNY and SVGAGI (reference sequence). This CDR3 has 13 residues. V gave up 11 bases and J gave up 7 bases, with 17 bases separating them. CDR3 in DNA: TGTGCCGGGCGGGGAACGCAAAGTGAAAAACTGTTTTTT. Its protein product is CAGRGTQSEKLFF.

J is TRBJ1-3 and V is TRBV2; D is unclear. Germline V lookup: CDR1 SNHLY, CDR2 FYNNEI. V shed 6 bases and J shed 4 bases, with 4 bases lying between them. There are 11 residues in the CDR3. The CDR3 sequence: CASREGNTIYF. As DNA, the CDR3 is TGTGCCAGCAGAGAGGGAAACACCATATATTTT.

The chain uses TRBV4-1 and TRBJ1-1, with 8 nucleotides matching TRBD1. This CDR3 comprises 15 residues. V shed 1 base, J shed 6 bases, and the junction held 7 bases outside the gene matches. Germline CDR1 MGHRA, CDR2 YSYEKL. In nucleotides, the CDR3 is TGCGCCAGCAGCCAAGGGGACAGGTTTTTTGCTGAAGCTTTCTTT. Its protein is CASSQGDRFFAEAFF.

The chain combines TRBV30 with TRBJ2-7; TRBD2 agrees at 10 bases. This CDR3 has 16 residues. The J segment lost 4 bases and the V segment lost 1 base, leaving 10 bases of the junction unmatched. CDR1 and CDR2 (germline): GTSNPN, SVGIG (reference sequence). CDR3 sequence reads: CAWSGSIAGGSYEQYF. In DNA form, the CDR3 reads TGTGCCTGGAGTGGCTCCATAGCGGGGGGATCGTACGAGCAGTACTTC.